This T cell receptor (beta chain) was captured in a study of blood T cells in healthy people across ages. CDR1 and CDR2 from the germline V gene are ENHRY and SYGVKD. The CDR3 has 15 amino acids. V lost 2 bases, J lost 1 base, and 11 bases lay in between. A sample-barcoded 5' primer and a J-beta primer mix were used in a second PCR of roughly 7 to 11 cycles. Sequencing recovered at least 2.5 million CDR3-containing paired-end reads from each sample. MiXCR, run by TCRdb on the 5' RACE reads, gives a single entry per CDR3 protein. This sample carries fewer than 1,200,000 distinct CDR3 sequences, about 25% of them seen once, and the ten largest clones take approximately 0.79%. This clonotype showed up just a few times. The same data also contributed to another study, on T cells of mothers and their children.

Sequenced sample: blood. The TCR originated in a girl aged 2-9 years in good health. The rearrangement uses TRBV10-3 and TRBJ1-2; unclear D gene. CDR3 in DNA: TGTGCCATCAGTGAGGCGTTCGGGATTAACTATGGCTACACCTTC. This gives the protein CAISEAFGINYGYTF.